The 17 T cell receptor beta chains in this list originate from one sample, sequenced in a study of blood T cell repertoires in COVID-19. Profiling relied on immunoSEQ multiplex PCR, and the TCRdb table lists in-frame clones only, not all of them. This sample yields around 94,000 clones, of which 84% are seen a single time; 6.3% belongs to the top ten. Sequenced: peripheral blood. The source of these receptors is a man aged 60-69 years with acute or convalescent COVID-19.

The chain has TRBV28 and TRBJ1-2, with a weak D call TRBD1 (6 bases). This CDR3 region has 15 residues. Germline CDR1 is MDHEN and CDR2 is SYDVKM. V lost 4 bases and J 3 bases, leaving 15 bases between the germline ends. The DNA of the CDR3 is TGTGCCAGCAGTTCACAGGGAGATTATGACTATGGCTACACCTTC. Its protein is CASSSQGDYDYGYTF.

The rearrangement links TRBV27 to TRBJ2-1; maybe TRBD1 (6 bases). CDR1 and CDR2 (germline): MNHEY, SMNVEV (reference sequence). The CDR3 totals 20 residues. The V end was cut by 3 bases, the J end by 2 bases, with 26 bases between. Written as DNA, the CDR3 is TGTGCCAGCAGTTTGGTGGTCGGACAGAAAGTCTCCATGACCTACAATGAGCAGTTCTTC. Translated: CASSLVVGQKVSMTYNEQFF.

The chain carries TRBV7-8 and TRBJ2-5, with D unclear. CDR3 length: 15 amino acids. The germline CDR1 and CDR2 sequences are SGHVS and FQNEAQ. V was pared by 5 bases and J by 2 bases, with 15 bases between. In DNA form, the CDR3 reads TGTGCCAGCAGCCGGGCCACGTACCCTCAAGAGACCCAGTACTTC. Its translation: CASSRATYPQETQYF.

The rearrangement links TRBV6-5 to TRBJ2-1, with 7 positions matching TRBD2. Germline assignment: CDR1 MNHEY and CDR2 SVGAGI. Trimming at V came to 5 bases and at J to 14 bases, leaving 9 bases not matched to a gene. CDR3 length equals 12 residues. CDR3 sequence reads: CASSLSVGGEFF. The DNA of the CDR3 is TGTGCCAGCAGTCTCTCGGTGGGGGGGGAGTTCTTC.

V and J are TRBV11-2 and TRBJ2-3, with 9 bases lining up with TRBD2. CDR3 size: 16 residues. Germline CDR1 SGHAT, CDR2 FQNNGV. Trimming cost V 5 bases and J 2 bases; bases outside gene matches: 8. The CDR3 reads CASSPEAGGLTDTQYF. As DNA, the CDR3 is TGTGCCAGCAGCCCCGAAGCGGGGGGTCTCACAGATACGCAGTATTTT.

CDR3 in DNA: TGTGCCAGCAGCACTGTGGGACTAGCGGGGGGTGTTCCTGGCAATGAGCAGTTCTTC. This gives the protein CASSTVGLAGGVPGNEQFF. The chain carries TRBV3-1 (or the pseudogene TRBV3-2) and TRBJ2-1, with TRBD2 matching over 15 bases. Trimming removed 5 bases from V and 6 bases from J; junction bases left unmatched: 14. The germline V gene encodes CDR1 LGHDT and CDR2 YNNKEL (reference sequence). The CDR3 is 19 residues long.

This clone appeared a few times. The rearrangement joins TRBV6-1 to TRBJ1-5; D remains unclear. This CDR3 comprises 14 residues. Germline V gene lookup returns CDR1 MNHNS and CDR2 SASEGT. Trimming left V 0 bases short and J 6 bases short, with 9 bases between. CDR3 amino acids: CASSEAEIRQPQHF. In DNA, the CDR3 is TGTGCCAGCAGTGAAGCGGAGATCCGTCAGCCCCAGCATTTT.

The chain couples TRBV2 to TRBJ1-6, with 7 positions matching TRBD1. V shed 5 bases, J shed 2 bases, and the junction held 6 bases outside the gene matches. Germline loops: CDR1 SNHLY, CDR2 FYNNEI. The CDR3 runs 16 residues. As DNA, the CDR3 is TGTGCCAGCAGTACCGGACAGGTCCCCTATAATTCACCCCTCCACTTT. It specifies CASSTGQVPYNSPLHF.

The CDR3 bases are TGTGCCTGGAGTGGAGAGCTGAATCAGCCCCAGCATTTT. As protein: CAWSGELNQPQHF. The chain employs TRBV30 and TRBJ1-5, with D hard to call. V gave up 1 base and J gave up 4 bases, with 8 bases separating them. Looked up from germline, CDR1 is GTSNPN and CDR2 is SVGIG (reference sequence). This CDR3 contains 13 residues.

The CDR3 DNA reads TGTGCCAGCAGTTACCCAGGGTCTCAGTTGCAGTATTTT. This encodes CASSYPGSQLQYF. This chain links TRBV6-5 with TRBJ2-3; TRBD1 might be the D (5 bases). From germline, CDR1 is MNHEY and CDR2 SVGAGI. V lost 2 bases, J lost 11 bases, and 14 bases lay in between. The length of the CDR3 is 13 residues.

Comment on this clone: The same CDR3 also results from other DNA sequences found in this sample. The chain is built from TRBV6-5 and TRBJ1-5; D unclear. The CDR3 is 12 residues long. Germline CDR1 reads MNHEY; CDR2 reads SVGAGI. V lost 5 bases and J 2 bases, leaving 4 bases between the germline ends. CDR3 loop: CASSRGNQPQHF. The CDR3 region has the DNA TGTGCCAGCAGTCGCGGCAATCAGCCCCAGCATTTT.

This chain uses TRBV3-1 (or the pseudogene TRBV3-2) with TRBJ1-6; the match to TRBD1 covers 8 bases. Trimming removed 1 base from V and 9 bases from J; junction bases left unmatched: 8. CDR1 and CDR2 (germline): LGHDT, YNNKEL (reference sequence). This CDR3 is built from 16 residues. The DNA of the CDR3 is TGTGCCAGCAGCCAAGTTATGACAGGGGCGGGTTCACCCCTCCACTTT. Translated, it gives CASSQVMTGAGSPLHF.

The chain carries TRBV2 and TRBJ1-4; D gene ambiguous. The CDR3 has 12 amino acids. V shed 6 bases and J shed 4 bases, with 6 bases lying between them. Germline CDR1 and CDR2: SNHLY and FYNNEI. The CDR3 sequence: CASRQSNEKLFF. The CDR3 nucleotides read TGTGCCAGCAGACAGAGTAATGAAAAACTGTTTTTT.

The chain couples TRBV12-3 or TRBV12-4 to TRBJ1-4; 7 positions agree with TRBD1. V lost 6 bases to trimming and J lost 11 bases; unmatched junction nucleotides: 6. The length of the CDR3 is 12 residues. CDR3 region: CASSQDRHKLFF. CDR3 coding DNA: TGTGCCAGCAGCCAGGACAGGCATAAACTGTTTTTT.

This chain links TRBV11-2 with TRBJ2-7; TRBD2 is a possible D gene (5 bases). Germline CDR1 and CDR2: SGHAT and FQNNGV. This CDR3 has 16 residues. V was trimmed by 8 bases and J by 3 bases, leaving 23 bases between them. The CDR3 sequence: CASGLTGPPLNYEQYF. Here the CDR3 DNA reads TGTGCCAGCGGACTTACCGGGCCTCCATTGAACTACGAGCAGTACTTC.

The sample holds many counts of this clone. V and J are TRBV19 and TRBJ1-4; TRBD1 matches 9 bases. Germline V lookup: CDR1 LNHDA, CDR2 SQIVND (reference sequence). Germline trimming cut 1 base from V and 6 bases from J; bases unmatched to any gene: 12. The CDR3 totals 18 residues. CDR3 in amino acids: CASSIAGQGYTADEKLFF. CDR3 nucleotide sequence: TGTGCCAGTAGTATAGCGGGACAGGGCTACACGGCGGATGAAAAACTGTTTTTT. Full variable domain (missing parts from reference TRBV19 and TRBJ1-4): DGGITQSPKYLFRKEGQNVTLSCEQNLNHDAMYWYRQDPGQGLRLIYYSQIVNDFQKGDIAEGYSVSREKKESFPLTVTSAQKNPTAFYLCASSIAGQGYTADEKLFFGSGTQLSVL.

This chain joins TRBV6-2 or TRBV6-3 and TRBJ1-2; 9 nucleotides align to TRBD1. The junction had 2 bases not matched to a gene; V was cut back by 6 bases and J by 6 bases. Per germline, CDR1 MNHEY and CDR2 SVGEGT. The CDR3 sequence is 12 residues long. As DNA, the CDR3 is TGTGCCAGCAGCAGGGACAGGGATGGCTACACCTTC. Its protein is CASSRDRDGYTF.